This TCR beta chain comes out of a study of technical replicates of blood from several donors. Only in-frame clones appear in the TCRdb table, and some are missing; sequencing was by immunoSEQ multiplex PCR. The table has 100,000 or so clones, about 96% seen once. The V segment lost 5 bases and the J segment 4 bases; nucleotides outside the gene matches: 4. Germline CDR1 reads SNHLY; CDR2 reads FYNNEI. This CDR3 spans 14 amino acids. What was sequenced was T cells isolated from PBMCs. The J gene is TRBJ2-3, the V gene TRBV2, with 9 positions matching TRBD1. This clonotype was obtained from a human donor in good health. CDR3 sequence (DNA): TGTGCCAGCAGTTACAGGGGGCGCGCAGATACGCAGTATTTT. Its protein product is CASSYRGRADTQYF.